The 25 T cell receptor beta chains below come from one sample, sequenced in a study of Ad26.COV2.S vaccination and SARS-CoV-2 variants. Profiling relied on immunoSEQ multiplex PCR, and the TCRdb table lists in-frame clones only, not all of them. This table holds about 370,000 clones, about 85% found once. Stated treatment: around 19 received Ad26.COV2.S at low or high dose, single or two shots; about 5 received placebo; per-sample allocation not given. Samples came from day 63 after the first vaccine or placebo injection. This material consisted of peripheral blood, taken in a trial of Ad26.COV2.S vaccine versus placebo. These receptors all stem from a person between 18 and 60 years old who received the Ad26.COV2.S COVID-19 vaccine or a placebo.

The rearrangement links TRBV7-9 to TRBJ2-1, with D unclear. V shed 4 bases and J shed 5 bases, with 12 bases lying between them. Germline V gene sequence: CDR1 SEHNR, CDR2 FQNEAQ (reference sequence). The CDR3 runs 14 residues. DNA for the CDR3: TGTGCCAGCAGCTCTAGGTGGACGGACAATGAGCAGTTCTTC. This codes for CASSSRWTDNEQFF.

Note on this clone: Other nucleotide sequences in the sample specify the same CDR3. The rearrangement links TRBV2 to TRBJ2-7, with unresolved D. The V end lost 6 bases, the J end lost 1 base, and 4 bases lay between the germline ends. Looked up from germline, CDR1 is SNHLY and CDR2 is FYNNEI. The CDR3 is 11 amino acids. This chain's CDR3 is CASRYSYEQYF. For the CDR3, the DNA is TGTGCCAGCAGGTATTCCTACGAGCAGTACTTC.

The CDR3, as DNA: TGTGCCAGCAGCTTGGGGGGCATGGACACTGAAGCTTTCTTT. It is translated as CASSLGGMDTEAFF. The rearrangement joins TRBV5-8 to TRBJ1-1, with D perhaps TRBD1 (5 bases). V was cut by 0 bases and J by 3 bases, with 9 bases left in between. In germline, CDR1 is SGHTS, CDR2 YDEGEE. This CDR3 is built from 14 residues.

This sequence joins TRBV4-1 and TRBJ1-6; D is undetermined. The germline V gene has CDR1 MGHRA and CDR2 YSYEKL. Trimming pared 3 bases from V and 10 bases from J, leaving 7 bases between. This CDR3 has 12 amino acids. The CDR3, as DNA: TGCGCCAGCAGCCAGGTAGACTCACCCCTCCACTTT. Protein product: CASSQVDSPLHF.

The chain combines TRBV10-1 with TRBJ1-1; no clear D. The V end was cut by 5 bases, the J end by 6 bases, with 16 bases between. The CDR3 sequence is 14 residues long. Looked up from germline, CDR1 is WNHNN and CDR2 is SYGVQD (reference sequence). In DNA, the CDR3 is TGCGCCAGCAGTCCGTTTACTAGGAAGGCTGAAGCTTTCTTT. Amino acid sequence: CASSPFTRKAEAFF.

The chain has TRBV10-3 and TRBJ2-7; 8 bases map to TRBD2. This CDR3 contains 15 residues. The J segment lost 3 bases and the V segment lost 11 bases, leaving 15 bases of the junction unmatched. CDR1 and CDR2 from the germline V gene are ENHRY and SYGVKD. CDR3 nucleotide sequence: TGTGCCGTCCGCGGTACGGGACTAGGTCTCTACGAGCAGTACTTC. Its protein product is CAVRGTGLGLYEQYF.

To note about this clone: Other DNA sequences in this specimen translate into the identical CDR3. This chain connects TRBV18 to TRBJ1-3, with 7 bases identical to TRBD1. V was clipped by 1 base and J by 2 bases; unmatched bases: 2. Germline V CDR1 and CDR2: KGHSH, LQKENI. The CDR3 is 15 residues long. Written as DNA, the CDR3 is TGTGCCAGCTCACCACAGGGGGCGCCTGGAAACACCATATATTTT. This encodes CASSPQGAPGNTIYF.

V is TRBV18 and J is TRBJ1-5; 8 bases align to TRBD1. In germline, CDR1 is KGHSH, CDR2 LQKENI. The CDR3 is made up of 16 amino acids. J gave up 3 bases and V 3 bases, and 7 bases lay outside the gene matches. CDR3 sequence (DNA): TGTGCCAGCTCACCCCAGGGACAGGCAAACAATCAGCCCCAGCATTTT. Protein: CASSPQGQANNQPQHF.

V gene TRBV5-1 combines with J gene TRBJ1-2; tentative D call: TRBD1 (6 bases). This CDR3 is 14 amino acids long. Germline V gene sequence: CDR1 SGHRS, CDR2 YFSETQ. Trimming pared 4 bases from V and 3 bases from J, leaving 13 bases between. The CDR3, as DNA: TGCGCCAGCAGCCCCGGGGGGGCCGACTATGGCTACACCTTC. Protein sequence: CASSPGGADYGYTF.

The chain uses TRBV11-3 and TRBJ2-7; 7 nucleotides align to TRBD1. The germline V gene encodes CDR1 SGHNT and CDR2 YENEEA. CDR3 size: 13 residues. The J segment lost 1 base and the V segment lost 5 bases, leaving 2 bases of the junction unmatched. The CDR3 nucleotides are TGTGCCAGCAGCCAGGGGGAGTCCTACGAGCAGTACTTC. Residues: CASSQGESYEQYF.

J is TRBJ2-7 and V is TRBV11-2; no reliable D call. The V end was cut by 5 bases, the J end by 0 bases, with 11 bases between. CDR1 and CDR2 (germline): SGHAT, FQNNGV. CDR3 length: 14 residues. The CDR3 spells CASSINSDSYEQYF. CDR3 bases: TGTGCCAGCAGCATTAACAGCGACTCCTACGAGCAGTACTTC. The full variable domain, rest sourced from reference TRBV11-2 and TRBJ2-7, is EAGVAQSPRYKIIEKRQSVAFWCNPISGHATLYWYQQILGQGPKLLIQFQNNGVVDDSQLPKDRFSAERLKGVDSTLKIQPAKLEDSAVYLCASSINSDSYEQYFGPGTRLTVT.

This sequence joins TRBV5-4 and TRBJ1-2; 8 bases match TRBD1. Germline-derived CDR1 and CDR2 are SGHNT and YYREEE (reference sequence). The CDR3 extends over 14 amino acids. V trimming: 2 bases; J trimming: 5 bases; junction bases outside the gene matches: 5. DNA of the CDR3: TGTGCCAGCAGCTTACAGGGGGGGTCATATGGCTACACCTTC. Protein: CASSLQGGSYGYTF.

V usage is TRBV10-3 and J usage is TRBJ1-5; 7 bases are shared with TRBD1. The CDR3 spans 14 residues. J gave up 5 bases and V 7 bases, and 8 bases lay outside the gene matches. Germline loops: CDR1 ENHRY, CDR2 SYGVKD. Here the CDR3 DNA reads TGTGCCATCAAGCGCGGACAGGATGATCAGCCCCAGCATTTT. This sequence encodes CAIKRGQDDQPQHF.

This clone came up once. This rearrangement joins TRBV12-5 to TRBJ2-2; D ambiguous. The germline V gene encodes CDR1 LGHNT and CDR2 FRNRAP. V was pared by 1 base and J by 7 bases, with 16 bases between. The CDR3 runs to 16 residues. The CDR3 here is CASGLGPPKGDGELFF. The CDR3 region has the DNA TGTGCTAGTGGTTTGGGGCCTCCGAAAGGAGACGGGGAGCTGTTTTTT.

There are a few counts of this clone. The chain couples TRBV7-2 to TRBJ1-1; 10 positions match TRBD1. V lost 0 bases and J lost 2; bases outside the gene matches: 6. CDR1 is SGHTA and CDR2 is FQGNSA in the germline V gene. The CDR3 length is 17 residues. The CDR3: CASSLAPGQGQNTEAFF. The CDR3 DNA follows: TGTGCCAGCAGCTTAGCGCCGGGACAGGGGCAAAACACTGAAGCTTTCTTT. Combining the CDR3 with reference TRBV7-2 and TRBJ1-1 gives the whole variable domain GAGVSQSPSNKVTEKGKDVELRCDPISGHTALYWYRQSLGQGLEFLIYFQGNSAPDKSGLPSDRFSAERTGGSVSTLTIQRTQQEDSAVYLCASSLAPGQGQNTEAFFGQGTRLTVV.

The chain uses TRBV1 and TRBJ1-2; the DNA was not used to check the table's D call, TRBD1. TRBV1 is deemed a pseudogene. The length of the CDR3 is 17 residues. As DNA, the CDR3 is TGCACCAGCAGCCAAGGAAACAGGGGGCAACAGAACTATGGCTACACCTTC. Translation gives CTSSQGNRGQQNYGYTF.

The CDR3 region is CAIRAGSGRPTDTQYF. For the CDR3, the DNA is TGTGCCATCAGAGCAGGGTCGGGGAGGCCCACAGATACGCAGTATTTT. V usage is TRBV10-3 and J usage is TRBJ2-3; perhaps TRBD2 as D (6 bases). V was shortened by 6 bases and J by 2 bases, with 18 bases between the two germline ends. Germline V lookup: CDR1 ENHRY, CDR2 SYGVKD. The CDR3 runs to 16 residues.

The gene calls are TRBV28 and TRBJ1-2, with D perhaps TRBD1 (6 bases). V lost 8 bases and J lost 3, with 19 bases in between. CDR1 and CDR2 from the germline V gene are MDHEN and SYDVKM. CDR3 size: 15 residues. The CDR3 loop is CASRPGGRTYYGYTF. Here the CDR3 DNA reads TGTGCCAGCCGACCTGGGGGCAGGACATACTATGGCTACACCTTC.

The genes are TRBV15 and TRBJ1-1; possibly TRBD1 for D (6 bases). The CDR3 loop spans 13 amino acids. Germline CDR1 is LNHNV and CDR2 is YYDKDF (reference sequence). The V end lost 6 bases, the J end lost 3 bases, and 11 bases lay between the germline ends. CDR3 nucleotides: TGTGCCACCAGGAGGGAGGGGGACACTGAAGCTTTCTTT. Its translation is CATRREGDTEAFF.

The chain couples TRBV14 to TRBJ2-5; no definite D call. Germline V gene sequence: CDR1 SGHDN, CDR2 FVKESK. The CDR3 sequence is 14 residues long. V was shortened by 1 base and J by 5 bases, with 11 bases between the two germline ends. The DNA for the CDR3 is TGTGCCAGCAGCCAAGGGGTGAGATCCGAGACCCAGTACTTC. Residues: CASSQGVRSETQYF.

This sequence joins TRBV19 and TRBJ2-7, with a possible D match to TRBD1 (6 bases). The V end was cut by 1 base, the J end by 2 bases, with 18 bases between. This CDR3 is built from 17 residues. The germline V gene has CDR1 LNHDA and CDR2 SQIVND (reference sequence). The chain's CDR3 is CASSIGGRGRLTYEQYF. CDR3 coding DNA: TGTGCCAGTAGTATAGGTGGCAGGGGCCGCCTTACCTACGAGCAGTACTTC.

V usage is TRBV25-1 and J usage is TRBJ1-2; TRBD1 might be the D (6 bases). This CDR3 has 13 amino acids. V was clipped by 2 bases and J by 2 bases, with 6 bases between them. CDR1 and CDR2 from the germline V gene are MGHDK and SYGVNS. The CDR3 DNA sequence: TGTGCCAGCAGTGAACAGGGGAACTATGGCTACACCTTC. As protein: CASSEQGNYGYTF.

This clone has a single count. The chain carries TRBV2 and TRBJ2-3; D remains unclear. CDR1 is SNHLY, CDR2 FYNNEI, per germline. The CDR3 has 14 residues. The V and J ends lost 4 bases and 4 bases respectively, with 12 bases between them. The CDR3 nucleotides are TGTGCCAGCAGTGTCGGAGCAGGCGCAGATACGCAGTATTTT. Translating gives CASSVGAGADTQYF.

The rearrangement uses TRBV19 and TRBJ2-7; D possibly matches TRBD1 or TRBD2 (5 bases each). Germline-derived CDR1 and CDR2 are LNHDA and SQIVND (reference sequence). V lost 2 bases, J lost 6 bases, and 14 bases lay in between. The CDR3 has 14 residues. The CDR3 coding sequence is TGTGCCAGTAGTATAAGCGGTGGGGCTGGCGAGCAGTACTTC. It yields the protein CASSISGGAGEQYF.

The chain carries TRBV25-1 and TRBJ2-7; D may match TRBD1 or TRBD2 (5 bases each). Trimming cost V 5 bases and J 0 bases, with 14 bases left between them. CDR1 and CDR2 from the germline V gene are MGHDK and SYGVNS. This CDR3 has 15 amino acids. CDR3 protein: CASSHAGTDSYEQYF. The CDR3 DNA sequence: TGTGCCAGCAGTCACGCCGGGACGGACTCCTACGAGCAGTACTTC.